Listed here is a single TCR beta chain. Its antigen is currently unknown. The PCR ran on 60 Vbeta and 13 Jbeta primers. Generated by immunoSEQ multiplex PCR, the TCRdb table keeps only in-frame clones and is missing some. The table has 40,000 to 50,000 clones, about 70% seen once. The data originate from a study of cytomegalovirus exposure and HLA in healthy donors. General study points: In an earlier analysis, about 87% or about 30%: the productive usage of most TCR beta V segments. Researchers reported in a later analysis that a missense DCLRE1C variant was tied to TCR beta V- and J-gene trimming. Later examination showed HLA-associated TCR beta chains had greater clonal expansion than equally common others. Most subjects' HLA-A and HLA-B alleles were reportedly predicted from TCR beta sequences.

The germline V gene has CDR1 SGHRS and CDR2 YFSETQ. The CDR3 is made up of 12 amino acids. With V trimmed by 0 bases and J by 10 bases, 1 base remained unmatched. This chain links TRBV5-1 with TRBJ1-2, with 9 nucleotides matching TRBD1. The source material was PBMCs. The receptor comes from a young man in good health and CMV-seronegative. The CDR3 here is CASSLDRGHYTF. CDR3 nucleotides: TGCGCCAGCAGCTTGGACAGGGGGCACTACACCTTC.